This T cell receptor beta chain was profiled in a study of blood T cell repertoires in COVID-19. For the study at large: Material from acute and convalescent COVID-19 was sourced from the United States, Italy and Spain. T cells, B-cell-depleted T cells, or PBMCs provided the cDNA or gDNA that served as material.

The germline CDR1 and CDR2 sequences are SNHLY and FYNNEI. The CDR3 is made up of 15 amino acids. V was pared by 3 bases and J by 0 bases, with 8 bases between. Measured with immunoSEQ multiplex PCR; TCRdb has only the in-frame clones, and not every one. The table has 200,000 to 250,000 clones, roughly 85% seen once; the top ten hold 0.85% to 1%. The clonotype was recovered from a man between 40 and 49 years old with acute or convalescent COVID-19. Sample: peripheral blood. The J gene is TRBJ2-2, the V gene TRBV2; a possible D gene is TRBD1 (5 bases). The CDR3 sequence: CASSETATNTGELFF. DNA of the CDR3: TGTGCCAGCAGTGAGACAGCTACGAACACCGGGGAGCTGTTTTTT. The full variable domain, completed using reference TRBV2 and TRBJ2-2, is EPEVTQTPSHQVTQMGQEVILRCVPISNHLYFYWYRQILGQKVEFLVSFYNNEISEKSEIFDDQFSVERPDGSNFTLKIRSTKLEDSAMYFCASSETATNTGELFFGEGSRLTVL.